A selection of T cell receptor beta chains follows, all from one sample in a study of molecular identifiers for immune sequencing clone quantification. TCRdb reprocessed the PCR reads via MiXCR and lists one record per CDR3 protein. In the table there are approximately 630,000 distinct CDR3 sequences, roughly 27% of which are singletons. The sequenced sample was naive CD8+ T cells from blood, with Jurkat cell RNA spiked in. All receptors derive from a human donor in good health. Some libraries in this study had Jurkat cell RNA spiked in. The CDR3 runs from the conserved cysteine through the conserved F or W. The order of the fields is D gene, V gene, clone size, J gene, CDR3 DNA, CDR3 protein. A D gene is named only where the DNA matches it firmly. The size entry is marked missing in some rows and otherwise reads once, few, many or a size class.

TRBD2	TRBV29-1	.	TRBJ2-1	TGCAGCGTGGGACTAGCGGGTCCCTACAATGAGCAGTTCTTC	CSVGLAGPYNEQFF
.	TRBV27	many	TRBJ1-1	TGTGCCAGCAGTTCCTACTCGTCGGGCGCAGACACTGAAGCTTTCTTT	CASSSYSSGADTEAFF
TRBD2	TRBV4-3	.	TRBJ2-1	TGCGCCAGCAGCCACTGGGGGGGGTCCCAAGCCTACAATGAGCAGTTCTTC	CASSHWGGSQAYNEQFF
TRBD2	TRBV27	once	TRBJ2-2	TGTGCCAGCAGTACCTATAGCGGGGGTGGCACCGGGGAGCTGTTTTTT	CASSTYSGGGTGELFF
TRBD1	TRBV6-5	.	TRBJ2-7	TGTGCCAGCAGCGGATCGGGACAGGGTCAGGATTTAAGCTACGAGCAGTACTTC	CASSGSGQGQDLSYEQYF
.	TRBV7-9	few	TRBJ1-2	TGTGCCAGCAGCCCCGACCGGTTGGGAGGCGGCTACACCTTC	CASSPDRLGGGYTF
TRBD1	TRBV10-2	.	TRBJ2-7	TGCGCCAGCTTACAGACAGGGGCCTACGAGCAGTACTTC	CASLQTGAYEQYF
TRBD2	TRBV10-3	.	TRBJ2-3	TGTGCCATCAGTGAGCCCGAACTAGCGGGGGGGGCAGATACGCAGTATTTT	CAISEPELAGGADTQYF
.	TRBV20-1	.	TRBJ2-7	TGCAGTGCCCACCCCGGGACAAGGAGCATTCAGGGACCCTACGAGCAGTACTTC	CSAHPGTRSIQGPYEQYF
.	TRBV7-2	.	TRBJ1-2	TGTGCCAGCAGCTTAAAGGGTGTCTATGGCTACACCTTC	CASSLKGVYGYTF
.	TRBV5-6	many	TRBJ2-7	TGTGCCAGCAGCCCATGGACAGTGGTAGGAGAGCAGTACTTC	CASSPWTVVGEQYF
TRBD2	TRBV13	few	TRBJ2-1	TGTGCCAGCAGCTTATTAGCGGGAGTTTATGAGCAGTTCTTC	CASSLLAGVYEQFF
TRBD1	TRBV4-3	.	TRBJ2-2	TGCGCCAGCAGCCAAGATCTTGTCGAGGGTGAGGGGGCTTGGACCGGGGAGCTGTTTTTT	CASSQDLVEGEGAWTGELFF
.	TRBV3-1	.	TRBJ2-3	TGTGCCAGCAGCCAAGGGAGGGGGCCTCCGGGCACAGATACGCAGTATTTT	CASSQGRGPPGTDTQYF
.	TRBV6-1	many	TRBJ2-7	TGTGCCAGCAGTGAAGCGCTTCCTGCACAGGGAGGCTACGAGCAGTACTTC	CASSEALPAQGGYEQYF
TRBD2	TRBV10-2	once	TRBJ2-3	TGCGCCAGCAGTGAGTTCGGGGGGGGATTTACAGATACGCAGTATTTT	CASSEFGGGFTDTQYF
TRBD2	TRBV11-2	.	TRBJ2-1	TGTGCCAGCAATCCTACGGCGGGAGCCTACAATGAGCAGTTCTTC	CASNPTAGAYNEQFF
.	TRBV19	few	TRBJ2-7	TGTGCCAGTAGTATACGTCTTCCACCCTCCTACGAGCAGTACTTC	CASSIRLPPSYEQYF
TRBD2	TRBV20-1	few	TRBJ2-5	TGCAGTGCTTTACTTGGACTAGCGGGAGCCCCGGGGGCCCAGTACTTC	CSALLGLAGAPGAQYF
.	TRBV21-1	many	TRBJ2-5	TGTGCCCGCCAAACGGCGCCGGGACGTAAAGAGACCCAGTACTTC	CARQTAPGRKETQYF
.	TRBV7-8	many	TRBJ1-1	TGTGCCAGCAGTCCGCGGTGGAACACTGAAGCTTTCTTT	CASSPRWNTEAFF
TRBD2	TRBV13	many	TRBJ2-3	TGTGCCAGCAGACTTCGGAGGGCTAGCGGGTACACAGATACGCAGTATTTT	CASRLRRASGYTDTQYF
TRBD1	TRBV2	many	TRBJ1-1	TGTGCCAGCAGTCCCCGACAGGGTGATTTGACTGAAGCTTTCTTT	CASSPRQGDLTEAFF
.	TRBV28	.	TRBJ2-7	TGTGCCAGCAGCTTAAAACCGCCCCACGAGCAGTACTTC	CASSLKPPHEQYF
TRBD2	TRBV9	.	TRBJ2-7	TGTGCCACCCGCCCGGGGGGGGGGATCGAGCAGTACTTC	CATRPGGGIEQYF
.	TRBV29-1	.	TRBJ1-2	TGCAGCGTTATTACACTCGGCGGGGGCTACACCTTC	CSVITLGGGYTF
TRBD2	TRBV24-1	.	TRBJ2-1	TGTGCCACCAGTGACTCCACCGGGACTAGCGGGGGATACAATGAGCAGTTCTTC	CATSDSTGTSGGYNEQFF
TRBD1	TRBV28	many	TRBJ1-5	TGTGCCAGCAGGATACAGGGGTTGGGCAATCAGCCCCAGCATTTT	CASRIQGLGNQPQHF
TRBD2	TRBV20-1	many	TRBJ2-2	TGCACTGGGACTAGCGGGGAAAGGAACACCGGGGAGCTGTTTTTT	CTGTSGERNTGELFF
.	TRBV4-1	.	TRBJ2-7	TGCGCCAGCGGCCTGATTGTCTTCGAGCAGTACTTC	CASGLIVFEQYF
TRBD1	TRBV4-1	once	TRBJ2-7	TGCGCCAGCAGCCAAAATCAGGGGGACGCCTCCTTTTACGAGCAGTACTTC	CASSQNQGDASFYEQYF
TRBD1	TRBV12-3/TRBV12-4	many	TRBJ1-6	TGTGCCAGCAGACCCGACAGGGGTTGGAATTCACCCCTCCACTTT	CASRPDRGWNSPLHF
.	TRBV28	few	TRBJ1-4	TGTGCCAGCAGTTTTTATCTCTCTAATGAAAAACTGTTTTTT	CASSFYLSNEKLFF
.	TRBV3-1	many	TRBJ1-5	TGTGCCAGCAGCCAAGACCCCGGCCCCAATCAGCCCCAGCATTTT	CASSQDPGPNQPQHF
TRBD1	TRBV4-3	many	TRBJ2-7	TGCGCCAGCAGCCTCACGACAGGGGCCTACGAGCAGTACTTC	CASSLTTGAYEQYF
.	TRBV5-6	many	TRBJ1-1	TGTGCCAGCAGCTTTGGGGGCAGCTCTGAAGCTTTCTTT	CASSFGGSSEAFF
TRBD2	TRBV5-1	few	TRBJ2-7	TGCGCCAGCAGCCCGGCTAGCGGGAGTTTTAAGCAGTACTTC	CASSPASGSFKQYF
TRBD1	TRBV6-2/TRBV6-3	.	TRBJ2-7	TGTGCCAGCAGTTTATACCCGGGACAGCTCTACGAGCAGTACTTC	CASSLYPGQLYEQYF
.	TRBV6-6	many	TRBJ1-1	TGTGCCAGCATGCCAGGGAAGAACACTGAAGCTTTCTTT	CASMPGKNTEAFF
.	TRBV14	few	TRBJ2-7	TGTGCCAGCAGCAAGCTGGACAAGGCCTACGAGCAGTACTTC	CASSKLDKAYEQYF
.	TRBV7-2	.	TRBJ1-2	TGTGCCAGCAGCTTATATGGGACACCTAACCCGTGGTATGGCTACACCTTC	CASSLYGTPNPWYGYTF
.	TRBV20-1	few	TRBJ2-3	TGCAGTGCTAGTGGAGATAGTGGGGATACGCAGTATTTT	CSASGDSGDTQYF
.	TRBV28	.	TRBJ2-7	TGTGCCAGCAGTTTATTGCTGACTAGTCACTCCGAGCAGTACTTC	CASSLLLTSHSEQYF
TRBD2	TRBV27	.	TRBJ2-1	TGTGCCAGCAGTTTAAGCGGGGCGAGCTATGAGCAGTTCTTC	CASSLSGASYEQFF
.	TRBV18	.	TRBJ2-7	TGTGCCAGTTCAAACCCCGAGACAGGTCTCGAGCAGTACTTC	CASSNPETGLEQYF
TRBD1	TRBV4-1	.	TRBJ2-7	TGCGCCAGCAGCCAAATACCCGGGACAGGGGGCCTCTACGAGCAGTACTTC	CASSQIPGTGGLYEQYF
.	TRBV10-3	few	TRBJ2-3	TGTGCCATCAGTACAGACAGTGGAAGCACAGATACGCAGTATTTT	CAISTDSGSTDTQYF
.	TRBV27	.	TRBJ2-7	TGTGCCAGCAGTCCGTCGGGGGCCTCCGAGCAGTACTTC	CASSPSGASEQYF
.	TRBV19	.	TRBJ2-7	TGTGCCAGCGGTTGGGGGGGCAACGAGCAGTACTTC	CASGWGGNEQYF
.	TRBV7-9	few	TRBJ1-1	TGTGCCAGCAGCTTATCCCACGGGCTGAACACTGAAGCTTTCTTT	CASSLSHGLNTEAFF
TRBD1	TRBV27	many	TRBJ2-3	TGTGCCAGCAGTTTAGCCTTGACAGGGGGCCGCACAGATACGCAGTATTTT	CASSLALTGGRTDTQYF
TRBD1	TRBV20-1	few	TRBJ2-1	TGCAGTGCTAGCACGACAGGGGATGGGTACAATGAGCAGTTCTTC	CSASTTGDGYNEQFF
.	TRBV7-9	.	TRBJ1-6	TGTGCCAGCAGCTTTGAGACCCCTCGCCTTAATTCACCCCTCCACTTT	CASSFETPRLNSPLHF